One and the same sample provided the 21 T cell receptor beta chains below, sequenced in a study of shared clonotypes between healthy human individuals. Clones were sequenced by immunoSEQ multiplex PCR, and TCRdb holds only the in-frame ones, with some missing. The sample shows roughly 2 million clones, 90% to 95% of them seen only once. The sample was naive CD4+ T cells sorted from blood. Described subset: CD45RA+ positively selected. Receptors originate from a man aged 18 to 35 in good health.

This clone was picked up a small number of times. J is TRBJ1-5 and V is TRBV11-2; D is unclear. Trimming stripped 2 bases from V and 5 bases from J, with 4 bases between. The CDR3 sequence is 12 residues long. The germline gives CDR1 SGHAT, CDR2 FQNNGV. As DNA, the CDR3 is TGTGCCAGCAGCTTAATGGATCAGCCCCAGCATTTT. Translation: CASSLMDQPQHF.

For the CDR3, the DNA is TGTGCCAGTAGTATGACTAGCGGGAGTGTAAAGGAGCAGTTCTTC. This gives the protein CASSMTSGSVKEQFF. V is TRBV19 and J is TRBJ2-1; 12 positions match TRBD2. The CDR3 has 15 amino acids. Germline V lookup: CDR1 LNHDA, CDR2 SQIVND (reference sequence). V dropped 3 bases and J dropped 10; count of bases not matched to a gene: 7. Full variable domain (outside the CDR3, taken from reference TRBV19 and TRBJ2-1): DGGITQSPKYLFRKEGQNVTLSCEQNLNHDAMYWYRQDPGQGLRLIYYSQIVNDFQKGDIAEGYSVSREKKESFPLTVTSAQKNPTAFYLCASSMTSGSVKEQFFGPGTRLTVL.

This sequence joins TRBV7-2 and TRBJ2-3; TRBD1 agrees at 7 bases. This CDR3 region has 13 residues. Unmatched junction bases numbered 6, after V lost 4 bases and J lost 8 bases. Germline assignment: CDR1 SGHTA and CDR2 FQGNSA. The CDR3 reads CASSSTGIGTQYF. The CDR3 region has the DNA TGTGCCAGCAGCTCGACAGGGATAGGTACGCAGTATTTT.

The chain carries TRBV30 and TRBJ1-4; D is perhaps TRBD1 (5 bases). Germline V gene sequence: CDR1 GTSNPN, CDR2 SVGIG (reference sequence). The CDR3 covers 14 residues. Trimming cost V 4 bases and J 10 bases, with 19 bases left between them. The CDR3 loop is CAWMVLGPGGKLFF. The DNA of the CDR3 is TGTGCCTGGATGGTCTTGGGTCCGGGGGGAAAACTGTTTTTT.

This sequence joins TRBV19 and TRBJ1-5; no firm D call. Germline V gene data show CDR1 as LNHDA and CDR2 as SQIVND (reference sequence). Trimming took off 6 bases at V and 2 bases at J, with 14 bases between the two ends. CDR3 length: 15 amino acids. The chain's CDR3 is CASRTAALGNQPQHF. The DNA of the CDR3 is TGTGCCAGTAGGACGGCAGCGTTAGGCAATCAGCCCCAGCATTTT.

The chain recombines TRBV4-2 with TRBJ1-2; weak D call: TRBD1 (6 bases). CDR1 is LGHNA and CDR2 is YNFKEQ in the germline V gene. The CDR3 is 14 residues long. Deletions cut 1 base from V and 2 bases from J, with 8 bases between. CDR3 sequence: CASSQVGANYGYTF. For the CDR3, the DNA is TGTGCCAGCAGCCAAGTGGGGGCGAACTATGGCTACACCTTC.

The rearrangement joins TRBV10-1 to TRBJ2-3, with 9 bases lining up with TRBD2. CDR1 WNHNN and CDR2 SYGVQD come from the germline V gene (reference sequence). This CDR3 spans 14 amino acids. Losses at the gene ends were 5 bases for V and 9 bases for J; bases not matched to a gene: 9. The CDR3 nucleotides read TGCGCCAGCAGTACAGCGGGAGGTGCCTCGACGCAGTATTTT. This gives the protein CASSTAGGASTQYF.

The chain carries TRBV28 and TRBJ1-2; D is ambiguous. Per germline, CDR1 MDHEN and CDR2 SYDVKM. The CDR3 contains 13 residues. The V end was cut by 3 bases, the J end by 6 bases, with 11 bases between. The DNA for the CDR3 is TGTGCCAGCAGTTTTCGGGCGCTCCATGGCTACACCTTC. It encodes CASSFRALHGYTF.

This sequence joins TRBV5-6 and TRBJ2-4; the D gene is possibly TRBD2 (5 bases). This CDR3 comprises 17 residues. The V gene lost 1 base and the J gene lost 3 bases, with 17 bases spanning the gap. Germline V lookup: CDR1 SGHDT, CDR2 YYEEEE. CDR3 sequence reads: CASSLFRTPILKNIQYF. As DNA, the CDR3 is TGTGCCAGCAGCTTGTTCAGGACTCCGATTCTCAAAAACATTCAGTACTTC.

In this sample, this clone turned up once. This sample also contains other DNA sequences that code for the same CDR3. This chain connects TRBV27 to TRBJ2-1; 14 bases line up with TRBD2. CDR1 and CDR2 from the germline V gene are MNHEY and SMNVEV (reference sequence). V dropped 6 bases and J dropped 7; count of bases not matched to a gene: 5. The CDR3 spans 15 residues. The CDR3 nucleotides are TGTGCCAGCAGCCCACGACTAGCGGGGGGGAATGAGCAGTTCTTC. This encodes CASSPRLAGGNEQFF.

The chain links TRBV6-6 to TRBJ1-4; D is unclear. Per the germline V gene, CDR1 is MNHNY and CDR2 is SVGAGI (reference sequence). Trimming removed 4 bases from V and 2 bases from J, with 11 bases in between. The CDR3 totals 15 residues. The CDR3, as DNA: TGTGCCAGCAGTTTTAACATTATCACTAATGAAAAACTGTTTTTT. Its translation: CASSFNIITNEKLFF.

This sequence joins TRBV18 and TRBJ2-7; D is possibly TRBD1 (5 bases). Trimming removed 3 bases from V and 2 bases from J, with 11 bases in between. This CDR3 spans 14 amino acids. Germline CDR1 reads KGHSH; CDR2 reads LQKENI. The CDR3 coding sequence is TGTGCCAGCTCACCGTCAGGGTCCCCCTACGAGCAGTACTTC. Protein: CASSPSGSPYEQYF.

This chain links TRBV11-2 with TRBJ2-5, with D perhaps matching TRBD1 (6 bases). Germline V lookup: CDR1 SGHAT, CDR2 FQNNGV. CDR3 size: 14 residues. Trimming removed 5 bases from V and 2 bases from J, with 12 bases in between. This CDR3 reads CASSPSRGQETQYF. The CDR3 DNA reads as TGTGCCAGCAGCCCCTCGAGGGGGCAAGAGACCCAGTACTTC.

The genes are TRBV7-9 and TRBJ2-2; 7 bases agree with TRBD2. The CDR3 runs to 17 residues. From germline, CDR1 is SEHNR and CDR2 FQNEAQ (reference sequence). Trimming cost V 2 bases and J 0 bases; bases outside gene matches: 6. The CDR3 sequence is CASSLTLGGSNTGELFF. In nucleotides, the CDR3 is TGTGCCAGCAGCTTAACGCTGGGAGGGTCGAACACCGGGGAGCTGTTTTTT.

The chain recombines TRBV6-5 with TRBJ1-1, with TRBD1 matching over 7 bases. Trimming at V came to 6 bases and at J to 10 bases, leaving 8 bases not matched to a gene. The CDR3 has 12 residues. Germline V gene lookup returns CDR1 MNHEY and CDR2 SVGAGI. The DNA of the CDR3 is TGTGCCAGCAGCATGACAGGGTCCGGAGCTTTCTTT. Its protein product is CASSMTGSGAFF.

The chain links TRBV5-1 to TRBJ2-7; D possibly corresponds to TRBD2 (6 bases). V shed 4 bases and J shed 7 bases, with 18 bases lying between them. The CDR3 extends over 14 amino acids. Germline assignment: CDR1 SGHRS and CDR2 YFSETQ. CDR3 residues: CASSPRDFRLEQYF. The DNA of the CDR3 is TGCGCCAGCAGCCCCCGGGACTTCCGACTGGAGCAGTACTTC.

This chain joins TRBV7-2 and TRBJ2-7, with 8 bases fitting TRBD1. The CDR3 spans 15 residues. With V trimmed by 3 bases and J by 4 bases, 8 bases remained unmatched. Germline V gene lookup returns CDR1 SGHTA and CDR2 FQGNSA. The DNA for the CDR3 is TGTGCCAGCAGCTTGTATCGTACAGGGGGATACGAGCAGTACTTC. Encoded protein: CASSLYRTGGYEQYF.

This chain links TRBV7-2 with TRBJ2-5, with a possible D match to TRBD2 (5 bases). The CDR3 has 15 amino acids. From germline, CDR1 is SGHTA and CDR2 FQGNSA. V shed 1 base and J shed 3 bases, with 12 bases lying between them. In DNA form, the CDR3 reads TGTGCCAGCAGCTTAGGAGGGCAGAGAGAAGAGACCCAGTACTTC. Its protein product is CASSLGGQREETQYF.

The chain joins TRBV7-2 to TRBJ2-3, with D possibly TRBD2 on 6 matching bases. Germline V lookup: CDR1 SGHTA, CDR2 FQGNSA. The CDR3 runs 13 residues. V was pared by 3 bases and J by 10 bases, with 14 bases between. The CDR3 DNA sequence: TGTGCCAGCAGCTTCCTTTCAGGGACTTCGCAGTATTTT. Its translation: CASSFLSGTSQYF.

The genes are TRBV30 and TRBJ2-3; tentatively, D is TRBD2 (6 bases). Trimming shortened V by 5 bases and J by 2 bases, and 11 bases separated the two germline ends. The germline gives CDR1 GTSNPN, CDR2 SVGIG (reference sequence). CDR3 length: 13 amino acids. The CDR3 DNA reads TGTGCCTGGGGGCGGGACTCCACAGATACGCAGTATTTT. Translated, it gives CAWGRDSTDTQYF.

V and J are TRBV11-2 and TRBJ2-1, with no clear D. V lost 1 base and J 12 bases, leaving 7 bases between the germline ends. CDR1 is SGHAT, CDR2 FQNNGV, per germline. The CDR3 totals 11 residues. As DNA, the CDR3 is TGTGCCAGCAGCTTAGGGGTCGGGCAGTTCTTC. This encodes CASSLGVGQFF. Full variable domain (remainder filled in from reference TRBV11-2 and TRBJ2-1): EAGVAQSPRYKIIEKRQSVAFWCNPISGHATLYWYQQILGQGPKLLIQFQNNGVVDDSQLPKDRFSAERLKGVDSTLKIQPAKLEDSAVYLCASSLGVGQFFGPGTRLTVL.